A selection of T cell receptor beta chains follows, all from one sample in a study of T cell changes during pregnancy in multiple sclerosis. Clones were sequenced by immunoSEQ multiplex PCR, and TCRdb holds only the in-frame ones, with some missing. In the table there are fewer than 85,000 clones, around nine tenths of which are singletons. The sequences come from peripheral blood, collected in the first trimester of pregnancy. These receptors were collected from a female donor in good health, enrolled as a control in a pregnancy study. CDR3s leave out the opening cysteine and the closing phenylalanine or tryptophan.

v_gene	j_gene	len	CDR3aa
TRBV7-9	TRBJ2-5	12	ASSLVGVQETQY
TRBV18	TRBJ2-6	17	ASSPRSRAEGTGANVLT
TRBV5-4	TRBJ2-1	14	ASERASGSSYNEQF
TRBV5-4	TRBJ2-7	13	ASSLSLAGGYEQY
TRBV5-6	TRBJ1-2	15	ASSLAPGTGDNYGYT
TRBV27	TRBJ2-1	14	ASSLSLASGRYEQF
TRBV7-9	TRBJ2-5	15	ASSLGGLAGSQETQY
TRBV9	TRBJ1-2	11	ASSVVSYYGYT
TRBV30	TRBJ2-7	10	AWSNSFYEQY
TRBV6-5	TRBJ1-2	13	ASSAQQGGSYGYT
TRBV9	TRBJ2-1	14	ASSPRLAGSYNEQF
TRBV7-8	TRBJ2-7	14	ASSPGLAGGPYEQY
TRBV20-1	TRBJ2-5	9	SARLQETQY
TRBV28	TRBJ2-1	13	ASSLGGTAYNEQF
TRBV5-5	TRBJ2-1	12	ASSSYVGGNEQF
TRBV18	TRBJ2-1	11	ASSPSLYNEQF
TRBV2	TRBJ2-3	12	ASMGQGILDTQY
TRBV5-1	TRBJ2-7	13	ASSSQGSWMDEQY
TRBV27	TRBJ2-7	11	ASSGSEAYEQY
TRBV4-1	TRBJ2-7	13	ASSRTLAEEYEQY
TRBV19	TRBJ1-3	13	ASSSQAFSGNTIY
TRBV6-4	TRBJ2-2	11	ASSGTSTGELF
TRBV29-1	TRBJ1-5	11	SVRLGTDQPQH
TRBV29-1	TRBJ2-1	13	SVEDVGGGHNEQF
TRBV27	TRBJ2-7	13	ASSFRDRGFYEQY
TRBV18	TRBJ2-1	11	ASSPTSDNEQF
TRBV10-3	TRBJ2-5	15	AIREKGTGGDHETQY
TRBV7-6	TRBJ1-1	11	ASSVGLGTEAF
TRBV2	TRBJ2-5	12	ASSSQGFEETQY
TRBV5-1	TRBJ2-7	11	ASSPSRSYEQY
TRBV5-1	TRBJ2-5	12	ASRTSGKGETQY